The 10 T cell receptor beta chains reported below all come from one sample, sequenced in a study of T cell clonality in common variable immunodeficiency. Study-wide findings and caveats: In common variable immunodeficiency, TCR beta chains reportedly carried fewer deletions and N-nucleotide insertions.

Profiling relied on immunoSEQ multiplex PCR, and the TCRdb table lists in-frame clones only, not all of them. The profile covers about 42,000 clones, none occurring a single time. Their cognate antigens are unknown. Sequencing used peripheral blood mononuclear cells. The receptors stem from a human donor with common variable immunodeficiency.

With respect to this clone: The CDR3 end lies 3 residues beyond the end of the read and is filled in from the germline J gene. The chain is built from TRBV19 and TRBJ2-2, with 11 bases identical to TRBD1. The length of the CDR3 is 14 residues. Trimming at V came to 10 bases and at J to 8 bases, leaving 9 bases not matched to a gene. CDR1 and CDR2 from the germline V gene are LNHDA and SQIVND (reference sequence). The CDR3 region is CATSGQGAWGELFF. CDR3 DNA (partial): TGTGCCACCAGCGGACAGGGGGCGTGGGGGGAG.

This clone was detected ten times or more. From the germline J gene comes the end of the CDR3, since the read stops 3 residues before it. The genes are TRBV7-9 and TRBJ2-4; 10 bases fit TRBD1. The CDR3 length is 14 residues. Germline V CDR1 and CDR2: SEHNR, FQNEAQ (reference sequence). V lost 5 bases to trimming and J lost 7 bases; unmatched junction nucleotides: 5. The CDR3: CASSPGGQGNIQYF. Partial CDR3 DNA: TGTGCCAGCAGCCCAGGGGGACAGGGGAACATT.

Points on this clone: The missing CDR3 end, 3 residues past where the read stops, is filled in from the germline J gene. The rearrangement joins TRBV19 to TRBJ2-7; TRBD1 matches at 10 bases. V trimming: 5 bases; J trimming: 5 bases; junction bases outside the gene matches: 6. The germline gives CDR1 LNHDA, CDR2 SQIVND (reference sequence). The CDR3 extends over 14 amino acids. This CDR3 is CASSVGQGYDEQYF. Incomplete CDR3 DNA: TGTGCCAGTAGTGTGGGACAGGGGTACGACGAG.

This clone was counted many times. Read data end 3 residues before the CDR3 end; the end is taken from the germline J gene. The gene calls are TRBV5-1 and TRBJ1-1; TRBD1 aligns across 10 bases. The length of the CDR3 is 14 residues. V was pared by 1 base and J by 4 bases, with 1 base of the junction left unmatched. CDR1 and CDR2 from the germline V gene are SGHRS and YFSETQ. The CDR3 bases that were read are TGCGCCAGCAGCTTGAGGGACAGGGGCACTGAA. It translates to CASSLRDRGTE. The full CDR3 protein reads CASSLRDRGTEAFF.

Points on this clone: Coverage ceases 3 residues before the CDR3 finishes, and the germline J gene fills in the end. The chain links TRBV5-6 to TRBJ2-7; 10 bases are a match to TRBD1. With V trimmed by 0 bases and J by 4 bases, 4 bases remained unmatched. CDR1 and CDR2 from the germline V gene are SGHDT and YYEEEE. CDR3 length: 15 residues. The covered CDR3 bases are TGTGCCAGCAGCTTGGGGGGGACAGGGGTGTACGAG. This sequence encodes CASSLGGTGVYE. The full-length CDR3 reads as CASSLGGTGVYEQYF.

This clone was observed at least ten times. The CDR3 end is not reached by the read, which stops 3 residues before it; the germline J gene fills it in. This chain connects TRBV5-4 to TRBJ1-2, with D perhaps matching TRBD1 (5 bases). Per the germline V gene, CDR1 is SGHNT and CDR2 is YYREEE (reference sequence). V was shortened by 3 bases and J by 2 bases, with 8 bases between the two germline ends. The CDR3 totals 13 residues. CDR3 DNA (partial): TGTGCCAGCAGCTATGACAGAAACTATGGC. The encoded protein is CASSYDRNYG. The entire CDR3 protein reads CASSYDRNYGYTF.

This clone was detected a few times. The read finishes 3 residues shy of the CDR3 end, and the germline J gene is used to complete it. The chain uses TRBV19 and TRBJ2-7; weak D call: TRBD1 (6 bases). The V end lost 4 bases, the J end lost 2 bases, and 18 bases lay between the germline ends. The germline CDR1 and CDR2 sequences are LNHDA and SQIVND (reference sequence). This CDR3 contains 16 residues. Incomplete CDR3 DNA: TGTGCCAGTAGTACCCATCACTCCGGGACACCCTACGAG. Translated, it gives CASSTHHSGTPYE. The whole CDR3 region reads CASSTHHSGTPYEQYF.

The sample holds a few counts of this clone. The read stops 3 residues short of the end of the CDR3; the missing end is completed from the germline J gene. The chain is built from TRBV7-8 and TRBJ1-2, with D tentatively TRBD1 (6 bases). Deletions cut 5 bases from V and 6 bases from J, with 10 bases between. The CDR3 runs to 12 residues. Germline lookup yields CDR1 SGHVS and CDR2 FQNEAQ. The CDR3 protein is CASSEQGDGYTF. The CDR3 bases that were read are TGTGCCAGCAGCGAACAGGGAGATGGC.

At least ten counts were recorded for this clone. With the read ending 3 residues before the CDR3 end, the germline J gene is used to fill in that end. V and J are TRBV14 and TRBJ2-1, with a possible D match to TRBD2 (6 bases). Germline CDR1 and CDR2: SGHDN and FVKESK. Trimming shortened V by 0 bases and J by 8 bases, and 14 bases separated the two germline ends. The CDR3 contains 15 residues. CDR3 DNA (partial): TGTGCCAGCAGCCAAGATCGTGGAGGGGCCCATGAG. Translating gives CASSQDRGGAHE. The full CDR3 sequence reads CASSQDRGGAHEQFF.

Of note for this clone: Read sequence stops 3 residues before the CDR3 end, and the germline J gene provides the missing end. The V gene is TRBV19, the J gene TRBJ1-5; no clear D gene. Germline CDR1 and CDR2: LNHDA and SQIVND (reference sequence). The V and J ends lost 1 base and 1 base respectively, with 5 bases between them. The length of the CDR3 is 14 residues. This CDR3 reads CASSIAGSNQPQHF. The part of the CDR3 DNA that was read is TGTGCCAGTAGTATAGCCGGGAGCAATCAGCCC.